The rows below give T cell receptor beta chains drawn from one sample of a study of blood T cell repertoires in COVID-19. The protocol was immunoSEQ multiplex PCR, while the TCRdb copy is restricted to in-frame clones and leaves out a portion. The table has 60,000 to 85,000 clones, around 78% seen once. Sequencing was performed on peripheral blood. The receptors come from a human donor in a cohort sampled during active COVID-19. Each CDR3 is given with its conserved first and last residue. The D gene is left open where the match is weak. A clone size is listed for some rows: how often the clone was seen (once, few, many), or a class if it is expanded.

cdr3_length,v_call,j_call,d_call,clone_size,cdr3_aa,cdr3_nt
14,TRBV6-5,TRBJ2-7,NA,NA,CASRTGTTGYEQYF,TGTGCCAGCAGGACCGGGACAACCGGATACGAGCAGTACTTC
16,TRBV18,TRBJ2-2,TRBD2,NA,CASSPGLAGAGGELFF,TGTGCCAGCTCACCCGGACTAGCGGGAGCAGGTGGGGAGCTGTTTTTT
13,TRBV7-9,TRBJ1-1,NA,few,CASSLGQNTEAFF,TGTGCCAGCAGCTTAGGGCAAAACACTGAAGCTTTCTTT
14,TRBV27,TRBJ2-5,NA,few,CASSSTGFGETQYF,TGTGCCAGCAGTTCTACAGGGTTTGGGGAGACCCAGTACTTC
16,TRBV19,TRBJ2-7,TRBD2,NA,CASSIPRTSGIGEQYF,TGTGCCAGTAGTATACCCCGGACTAGCGGGATTGGCGAGCAGTACTTC
16,TRBV6-5,TRBJ2-7,TRBD2,NA,CASSYSGTSVSYEQYF,TGTGCCAGCAGTTACTCGGGGACTAGCGTTTCCTACGAGCAGTACTTC
14,TRBV6-5,TRBJ2-3,NA,NA,CASRPWQGTDTQYF,TGTGCCAGCAGGCCCTGGCAGGGCACAGATACGCAGTATTTT
16,TRBV3-1/TRBV3-2,TRBJ1-6,TRBD1,NA,CASSQGTGGSNSPLHF,TGTGCCAGCAGCCAAGGAACAGGGGGTTCCAATTCACCCCTCCACTTT
14,TRBV6-6,TRBJ1-5,NA,NA,CASSYTATNQPQHF,TGTGCCAGCAGTTACACAGCTACGAATCAGCCCCAGCATTTT
17,TRBV5-1,TRBJ2-7,TRBD2,NA,CASSWGLAGGLAYEQYF,TGCGCCAGCAGCTGGGGACTAGCGGGAGGGCTGGCCTACGAGCAGTACTTC
15,TRBV5-1,TRBJ1-6,TRBD1,once,CASSLSARGNSPLHF,TGCGCCAGCAGCTTGTCCGCCAGGGGGAATTCACCCCTCCACTTT
15,TRBV6-1,TRBJ2-1,NA,NA,CASSEIRSSYNEQFF,TGTGCCAGCAGTGAAATTAGGAGCTCCTACAATGAGCAGTTCTTC
14,TRBV7-6,TRBJ2-7,NA,few,CASRKQGILDEQYF,TGTGCCAGCAGGAAACAGGGTATTCTCGACGAGCAGTACTTC
16,TRBV7-9,TRBJ2-7,TRBD1,NA,CASSPSSGQGSYEQYF,TGTGCCAGCAGCCCATCCTCGGGACAGGGGTCCTACGAGCAGTACTTC
17,TRBV5-4,TRBJ1-1,TRBD1,few,CASSPRDRALVVTEAFF,TGTGCCAGCAGCCCCCGGGACAGGGCCTTAGTTGTGACTGAAGCTTTCTTT
16,TRBV5-6,TRBJ1-1,NA,NA,CASSLGLTGQNTEAFF,TGTGCCAGCAGCTTGGGACTGACAGGACAGAACACTGAAGCTTTCTTT
14,TRBV6-5,TRBJ1-2,TRBD1,NA,CASRKDRAGNGYTF,TGTGCCAGCAGAAAGGACAGGGCGGGCAATGGCTACACCTTC
13,TRBV29-1,TRBJ1-2,TRBD1,NA,CSVERQGARGYTF,TGCAGCGTTGAAAGGCAGGGGGCGAGGGGCTACACCTTC
15,TRBV4-1,TRBJ2-7,TRBD1,NA,CASSQAGTGSYEQYF,TGCGCCAGCAGCCAAGCCGGGACAGGGTCCTACGAGCAGTACTTC
12,TRBV27,TRBJ1-6,NA,NA,CASGLYNSPLHF,TGTGCCAGCGGACTCTATAATTCACCCCTCCACTTT
13,TRBV15,TRBJ2-7,TRBD2,NA,CATTVGGRGEQYF,TGTGCCACCACGGTAGGCGGGAGGGGTGAGCAGTACTTC
16,TRBV9,TRBJ2-2,NA,once,CASSVVGNLNTGELFF,TGTGCCAGCAGCGTAGTCGGGAATCTAAACACCGGGGAGCTGTTTTTT
17,TRBV7-2,TRBJ1-6,NA,NA,CASSLGSQGKVNSPLHF,TGTGCCAGCAGCTTAGGATCCCAGGGAAAAGTTAATTCACCCCTCCACTTT